This T cell receptor beta chain was recorded in a study of CD8 T cells in ankylosing spondylitis. The study, taken as a whole, reports: Made up of about eight highly homologous variants, a TCR beta motif appeared characteristic of ankylosing spondylitis blood. Reports of some motif variants in reactive arthritis synovial fluid and blood predate this one. Peripheral blood samples showed relatively rare disease-linked clones, and these clones were CD8+.

There are many counts of this clonotype. Its antigen is not identified. The CDR3 length is 15 residues. V gave up 3 bases and J gave up 3 bases, with 12 bases separating them. The TCR beta libraries were generated through quantitative 5'-RACE incorporating molecular barcodes. TCRdb used MiXCR to reprocess the 5' RACE reads, holding one entry per CDR3 protein. The sample holds around 150,000 distinct CDR3 sequences, around 20% seen once. Material for sequencing was blood, either unsorted or a sorted T cell fraction (not recorded which). The receptor was derived from a male donor with ankylosing spondylitis or in good health (not recorded which). The V and J genes are TRBV12-3 or TRBV12-4 and TRBJ2-1; TRBD2 might be the D (5 bases). CDR3 region: CASSLKRIVYNEQFF. The CDR3 DNA sequence: TGTGCCAGCAGTTTGAAGCGGATAGTCTACAATGAGCAGTTCTTC.